Listed below are T cell receptor beta chains from one sample, sequenced in a study of T cell repertoires in cytomegalovirus infection. One entry per CDR3 protein results from TCRdb running MiXCR on the reads. In the table there are about a million distinct CDR3 sequences, approximately 30% of which are singletons. Their antigens remain unidentified. The sequences come from cultured CD8+ T cells from PBMCs, collected from culture after CMV antigen stimulation. Receptors originate from a human donor in good health (CMV status not recorded). Some clones in this sample may be carry-over from other donors' samples. The CDR3 runs from the conserved cysteine through the conserved F or W. D genes are given only for firm matches. Where a row states a size, it is once, few, many or the class of an expanded clone; other rows omit it.

j_call,d_call,v_call,clone_size,cdr3_aa,cdr3_nt
TRBJ2-5,TRBD1,TRBV7-9,few,CASTHGWQGEETQYF,TGTGCCAGCACCCATGGGTGGCAGGGGGAAGAGACCCAGTACTTC
TRBJ2-2,TRBD1,TRBV6-5,-,CASSLGQELNTGELFF,TGTGCCAGCAGCCTAGGACAGGAGCTGAACACCGGGGAGCTGTTTTTT
TRBJ2-3,-,TRBV27,-,CASSSDRPTDTQYF,TGTGCCAGCAGTTCGGACCGGCCCACAGATACGCAGTATTTT
TRBJ1-4,-,TRBV4-3,once,CASSQQGPGINEKLFF,TGCGCCAGCAGCCAACAGGGGCCGGGGATTAATGAAAAACTGTTTTTT
TRBJ2-1,-,TRBV5-1,-,CASSLAVRENEQFF,TGCGCCAGCAGCTTGGCCGTCAGGGAGAATGAGCAGTTCTTC
TRBJ1-6,-,TRBV7-3,-,CASSDSPAPLHF,TGTGCCAGCAGCGATTCACCGGCACCCCTCCACTTT
TRBJ1-6,-,TRBV19,few,CASRTLSSYNSPLHF,TGTGCCAGTAGGACACTCAGCTCCTATAATTCACCCCTCCACTTT
TRBJ2-7,TRBD2,TRBV23-1,few,CASSQSRLAGATHLLEQYF,TGCGCCAGCAGTCAATCAAGGCTAGCGGGGGCTACTCACCTACTCGAGCAGTACTTC
TRBJ2-3,TRBD2,TRBV2,-,CASHPGGSPDTQYF,TGTGCCAGCCACCCGGGGGGGAGTCCAGATACGCAGTATTTT
TRBJ2-1,TRBD1,TRBV5-6,-,CASSGTTGGRYNEQFF,TGTGCCAGCAGCGGCACGACAGGGGGAAGATACAATGAGCAGTTCTTC
TRBJ2-2,TRBD1,TRBV5-1,-,CASTYFRTGRKTGELFF,TGCGCCAGCACCTACTTCCGGACAGGGCGAAAGACCGGGGAGCTGTTTTTT
TRBJ2-5,TRBD1,TRBV12-3/TRBV12-4,few,CASRIQGRQETQYF,TGTGCCAGCCGTATACAGGGGCGCCAAGAGACCCAGTACTTC
TRBJ1-6,-,TRBV2,-,CASSATRQSSYNSPLHF,TGTGCCAGCAGTGCCACACGACAGAGCTCCTATAATTCACCCCTCCACTTT
TRBJ2-7,-,TRBV7-9,few,CASSLEGIFYEQYF,TGTGCCAGCAGCTTAGAGGGCATTTTCTACGAGCAGTACTTC
TRBJ1-5,TRBD1,TRBV28,-,CASSFDRVNQPQHF,TGTGCCAGCAGTTTTGACAGGGTTAATCAGCCCCAGCATTTT
TRBJ2-3,-,TRBV7-2,many,CASSLAEFDTDTQYF,TGTGCCAGCAGCTTAGCGGAATTCGACACAGATACGCAGTATTTT
TRBJ2-1,-,TRBV4-1,-,CASSQAPRGGSYNEQFF,TGCGCCAGCAGCCAAGCGCCCAGGGGGGGCTCCTACAATGAGCAGTTCTTC
TRBJ1-5,-,TRBV6-8,-,CTSSAPGYNQPQHF,TGTACCAGCAGTGCCCCAGGGTACAATCAGCCCCAGCATTTT
TRBJ2-3,TRBD2,TRBV7-8,few,CASSPGLAGAREDTQYF,TGTGCCAGCAGCCCCGGACTAGCGGGGGCCAGGGAAGATACGCAGTATTTT
TRBJ1-3,-,TRBV29-1,-,CSVEDRDNYSGNTIYF,TGCAGCGTTGAAGATCGGGACAACTACTCTGGAAACACCATATATTTT
TRBJ2-2,-,TRBV13,-,CASCTWGRNTGELFF,TGTGCCAGCTGCACGTGGGGGCGGAACACCGGGGAGCTGTTTTTT
TRBJ2-3,TRBD1,TRBV7-6,few,CASSSRGTGSTDTQYF,TGTGCCAGCAGCTCTCGGGGGACAGGCAGCACAGATACGCAGTATTTT
TRBJ1-2,-,TRBV6-5,-,CASSYEPQGAYGYTF,TGTGCCAGCAGTTACGAACCTCAGGGAGCATATGGCTACACCTTC
TRBJ1-6,TRBD1,TRBV4-1,-,CASSHRGKGNSPLHF,TGCGCCAGCAGCCACAGGGGGAAAGGGAATTCACCCCTCCACTTT
TRBJ2-6,-,TRBV6-6,-,CASSLPGTYHSGANVLTF,TGTGCCAGCAGCCTCCCCGGGACATACCACTCTGGGGCCAACGTCCTGACTTTC
TRBJ2-2,-,TRBV7-6,many,CASTFPEGGTGELFF,TGTGCCAGCACATTCCCCGAGGGAGGCACCGGGGAGCTGTTTTTT
TRBJ1-3,-,TRBV27,many,CASSLGNTIYF,TGTGCCAGCAGCTTAGGAAACACCATATATTTT
TRBJ1-1,TRBD1,TRBV5-1,-,CASSAGQGAWNTEAFF,TGCGCCAGCAGCGCTGGACAGGGGGCTTGGAACACTGAAGCTTTCTTT
TRBJ2-5,TRBD2,TRBV12-3/TRBV12-4,-,CASNPPPSGGQETQYF,TGTGCCAGCAATCCACCCCCTAGCGGGGGACAAGAGACCCAGTACTTC
TRBJ2-5,TRBD1,TRBV12-3/TRBV12-4,few,CASRRQGYQETQYF,TGTGCCAGCAGGCGACAGGGCTACCAAGAGACCCAGTACTTC
TRBJ2-1,-,TRBV7-3,many,CASSLVSAAEQFF,TGTGCCAGCAGCTTAGTGTCCGCTGCTGAGCAGTTCTTC
TRBJ1-2,-,TRBV6-1,many,CASSPFQGTYGYTF,TGTGCCAGCAGCCCGTTCCAGGGGACCTATGGCTACACCTTC
TRBJ2-3,TRBD2,TRBV6-5,few,CASSATGTSGRTDTQYF,TGTGCCAGCAGCGCCACTGGGACTAGCGGGCGCACAGATACGCAGTATTTT
TRBJ2-3,TRBD1,TRBV7-6,-,CASSPGTGAADTQYF,TGTGCTAGCAGCCCCGGAACAGGGGCAGCAGATACGCAGTATTTT
TRBJ2-7,-,TRBV5-1,many,CASSFLGTKNRYEQYF,TGCGCCAGCAGCTTCCTCGGGACAAAGAATAGGTACGAGCAGTACTTC
TRBJ2-5,TRBD2,TRBV7-6,-,CASSGYLAGGGETQYF,TGTGCCAGCAGCGGATATCTAGCGGGGGGAGGAGAGACCCAGTACTTC
TRBJ2-3,TRBD2,TRBV15,-,CATSRDRLAGSTDTQYF,TGTGCCACCAGCAGAGATCGACTAGCGGGTTCCACAGATACGCAGTATTTT
TRBJ2-3,TRBD1,TRBV7-8,few,CASFGGGTGGLDTQYF,TGTGCCAGCTTCGGGGGGGGGACAGGGGGGTTGGATACGCAGTATTTT
TRBJ1-1,TRBD1,TRBV4-3,-,CASSAYRGNTEAFF,TGCGCCAGCAGCGCCTACAGGGGGAACACTGAAGCTTTCTTT
TRBJ1-2,-,TRBV7-6,once,CASSLAGVDYTF,TGTGCCAGCAGCTTAGCGGGGGTTGACTACACCTTC
TRBJ2-7,TRBD1,TRBV12-3/TRBV12-4,-,CASSWGGQGYEQYF,TGTGCCAGCAGTTGGGGGGGACAGGGCTACGAGCAGTACTTC
TRBJ1-5,-,TRBV28,-,CASSFQNSNQPQHF,TGTGCCAGCAGTTTCCAAAATAGCAATCAGCCCCAGCATTTT
TRBJ1-2,-,TRBV7-6,few,CASRDPGVGDGYTF,TGTGCCAGCAGAGATCCGGGGGTAGGGGATGGCTACACCTTC
TRBJ2-7,TRBD2,TRBV6-1,-,CASSETRLAGAGTYEQYF,TGTGCCAGCAGTGAAACTCGGTTAGCGGGGGCCGGTACCTACGAGCAGTACTTC
TRBJ1-2,-,TRBV5-1,-,CASSLAGQGKTTDGYTF,TGCGCCAGCAGCTTGGCCGGTCAGGGTAAGACAACGGATGGCTACACCTTC
TRBJ1-2,-,TRBV27,few,CASKREGIYGYTF,TGTGCCAGCAAAAGGGAGGGAATCTATGGCTACACCTTC
TRBJ2-2,-,TRBV25-1,-,CASSEGWIYTGELCF,TGTGCCAGCAGTGAAGGCTGGATCTACACCGGGGAGCTGTGTTTT
TRBJ1-2,TRBD1,TRBV29-1,-,CSAEDTALQGAHFDGYTF,TGCAGCGCCGAAGATACTGCTCTACAGGGGGCGCATTTCGATGGCTACACCTTC
TRBJ2-3,-,TRBV20-1,few,CSGFGTDTQYF,TGCAGTGGCTTCGGCACAGATACGCAGTATTTT
TRBJ1-3,-,TRBV6-2/TRBV6-3,-,CASTPRQIDSGNTIYF,TGTGCCAGCACCCCTCGACAGATTGACTCTGGAAACACCATATATTTT
TRBJ2-6,-,TRBV20-1,-,CSARGRGPPGANVLTF,TGCAGTGCTAGAGGGCGAGGACCCCCGGGGGCCAACGTCCTGACTTTC
TRBJ1-1,-,TRBV7-9,-,CASSSSRDRRAEAFF,TGTGCCAGCAGCTCGTCGCGGGACCGAAGGGCTGAAGCTTTCTTT
TRBJ1-2,-,TRBV6-5,few,CASSYSYPVGVYTF,TGTGCCAGCAGTTACTCTTACCCGGTTGGCGTCTACACCTTC